What follows is one T cell receptor (beta chain) and its context. What it binds is unknown. These data originate in a study of regulatory T cells in long-lasting Graves disease. Study findings and constraints: The study found lower TCR diversity in persistent Graves' patients than in newly diagnosed ones. Persistent disease preferred TRBV28, TRBJ1-2 and TRBJ2-5; new disease, TRBV20-1 and TRBJ2-1. Having few samples may have compromised the accuracy. The persistent group shared some 2,700 public clonotypes, more than the 950 to 1,000 shared by new patients.

The CDR3 length is 16 residues. Germline V CDR1 and CDR2: SGHRS, YFSETQ. Trimming removed 1 base from V and 0 bases from J, with 11 bases in between. As for time point: persistent/refractory GD, antithyroid drugs over 5 years with positive TRAb. The TCR library was made from RNA extracted from PBMCs. In building TCR beta libraries, iRepertoire HTBI primers were used together with Arm-PCR of CDR3 regions. TCRdb reprocessed the multiplex PCR reads with MiXCR, giving one entry per CDR3 protein. The sample consists of around 510,000 distinct CDR3 sequences, roughly 20% of them appearing once. The sample was peripheral blood mononuclear cells (PBMCs), taken when the disease was refractory, from a patient treated with antithyroid drugs. The chain joins TRBV5-1 to TRBJ2-1; D unclear. The source is a female donor with Graves disease. The CDR3, as DNA: TGCGCCAGCAGCTTGCGAGCACTGAGCTCCTACAATGAGCAGTTCTTC. Protein product: CASSLRALSSYNEQFF.